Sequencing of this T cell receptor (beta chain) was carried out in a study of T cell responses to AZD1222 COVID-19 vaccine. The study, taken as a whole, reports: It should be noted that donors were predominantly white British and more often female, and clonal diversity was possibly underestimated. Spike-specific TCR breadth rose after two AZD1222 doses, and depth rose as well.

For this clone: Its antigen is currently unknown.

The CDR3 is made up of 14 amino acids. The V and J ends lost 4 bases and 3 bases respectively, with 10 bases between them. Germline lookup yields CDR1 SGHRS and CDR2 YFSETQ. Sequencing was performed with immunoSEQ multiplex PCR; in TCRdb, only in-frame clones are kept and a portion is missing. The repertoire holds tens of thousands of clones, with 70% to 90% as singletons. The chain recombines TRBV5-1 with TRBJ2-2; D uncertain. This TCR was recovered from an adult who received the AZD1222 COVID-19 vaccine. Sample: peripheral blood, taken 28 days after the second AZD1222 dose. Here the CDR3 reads CASSLGRYTGELFF. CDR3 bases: TGCGCCAGCAGCCTAGGACGGTACACCGGGGAGCTGTTTTTT.